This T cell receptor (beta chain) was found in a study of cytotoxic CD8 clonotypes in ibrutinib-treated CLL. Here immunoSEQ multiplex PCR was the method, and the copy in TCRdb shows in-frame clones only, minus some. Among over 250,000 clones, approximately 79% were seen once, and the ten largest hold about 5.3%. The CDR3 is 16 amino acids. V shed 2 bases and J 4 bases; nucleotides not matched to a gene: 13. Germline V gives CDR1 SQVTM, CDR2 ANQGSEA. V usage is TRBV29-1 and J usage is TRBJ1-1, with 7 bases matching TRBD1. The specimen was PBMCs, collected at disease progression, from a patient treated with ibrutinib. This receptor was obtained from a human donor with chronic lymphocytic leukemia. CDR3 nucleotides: TGCAGCGTTGAAAACCTATTGACAGGGAAGGTCACTGAAGCTTTCTTT. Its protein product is CSVENLLTGKVTEAFF.